The 11 T cell receptor beta chains in this list originate from one sample, sequenced in a study of identical twins. TCRdb fed the 5' RACE reads into MiXCR, producing one record per CDR3 protein. This table holds roughly 250,000 distinct CDR3 sequences, about 14% found once. The sample comprised memory (CD45RO+) T cells sorted from blood. The receptors derive from a woman in her late teens or twenties in good health.

The chain has TRBV5-1 and TRBJ2-3; TRBD1 is a possible D gene (5 bases). Germline lookup yields CDR1 SGHRS and CDR2 YFSETQ. There are 17 residues in the CDR3. V dropped 3 bases and J dropped 2 bases, with 19 bases sitting between them. The CDR3 sequence: CASSSPRLRVITDTQYF. CDR3 in DNA: TGCGCCAGCAGCTCTCCCAGGCTCAGGGTTATCACAGATACGCAGTATTTT. The entire variable domain, with the rest obtained from reference TRBV5-1 and TRBJ2-3, is as follows: KAGVTQTPRYLIKTRGQQVTLSCSPISGHRSVSWYQQTPGQGLQFLFEYFSETQRNKGNFPGRFSGRQFSNSRSEMNVSTLELGDSALYLCASSSPRLRVITDTQYFGPGTRLTVL.

The V call is TRBV5-1, the J call TRBJ2-2; D is undetermined. The germline V gene has CDR1 SGHRS and CDR2 YFSETQ. This CDR3 has 14 amino acids. V was shortened by 7 bases and J by 0 bases, with 10 bases between the two germline ends. The CDR3: CASSPRTNTGELFF. The CDR3 DNA reads as TGCGCCAGCTCGCCACGTACGAACACCGGGGAGCTGTTTTTT.

This clonotype has ten or more counts. The CDR3 region has the DNA TGTGCCAGCAGCTTAAGGATGGAGACCCAGTACTTC. It is translated as CASSLRMETQYF. The chain links TRBV7-9 to TRBJ2-5, with no clear D. Germline V CDR1 and CDR2: SEHNR, FQNEAQ (reference sequence). The CDR3 consists of 12 residues. Trimming took off 2 bases at V and 5 bases at J, with 6 bases between the two ends.

This clonotype has only one observation. The chain links TRBV20-1 to TRBJ2-1, with 8 bases fitting TRBD2. This CDR3 is 15 amino acids long. Germline CDR1 is DFQATT and CDR2 is SNEGSKA (reference sequence). Losses at the gene ends were 6 bases for V and 4 bases for J; bases not matched to a gene: 11. CDR3 nucleotides: TGCAGTGCCCCTCCAGCGGGGGATAGGTACAATGAGCAGTTCTTC. Translation: CSAPPAGDRYNEQFF.

In its sample, this clonotype was seen many times. The CDR3 sequence is CATSVGTSGKDEQFF. The CDR3 DNA reads TGTGCCACCAGTGTAGGGACTAGCGGGAAGGATGAGCAGTTCTTC. This chain connects TRBV24-1 to TRBJ2-1, with 13 bases that match TRBD2. This CDR3 is 15 amino acids long. Germline CDR1 is KGHDR and CDR2 is SFDVKD. J gave up 8 bases and V 5 bases, and 5 bases lay outside the gene matches.

This chain uses TRBV5-1 with TRBJ2-6; D may be TRBD1 or TRBD2 (5 bases each). The germline V gene encodes CDR1 SGHRS and CDR2 YFSETQ. This CDR3 comprises 16 residues. V dropped 0 bases and J dropped 3 bases, with 10 bases sitting between them. The CDR3 region has the DNA TGCGCCAGCAGCTTGGCCGAGGGGCGTGGGGCCAACGTCCTGACTTTC. It translates to CASSLAEGRGANVLTF.

This clonotype was counted a few times. The chain combines TRBV29-1 with TRBJ2-5; no clear D gene. Trimming removed 3 bases from V and 4 bases from J, with 9 bases in between. The CDR3 extends over 12 amino acids. Looked up from germline, CDR1 is SQVTM and CDR2 is ANQGSEA. CDR3 amino acids: CSVEKTGETQYF. DNA for the CDR3: TGCAGCGTTGAGAAGACGGGAGAGACCCAGTACTTC.

The V and J genes are TRBV5-1 and TRBJ2-1; no reliable D call. The CDR3 consists of 14 residues. Germline CDR1 SGHRS, CDR2 YFSETQ. Trimming left V 0 bases short and J 5 bases short, with 9 bases between. The CDR3 DNA reads as TGCGCCAGCAGCTTGGCGGCAGTCGACAATGAGCAGTTCTTC. It specifies CASSLAAVDNEQFF.

This clonotype was seen a few times. The chain links TRBV6-2 or TRBV6-3 to TRBJ2-5; D is uncertain. The V end was cut by 0 bases, the J end by 1 base, with 6 bases between. This CDR3 has 14 residues. CDR1 and CDR2 from the germline V gene are MNHEY and SVGEGT. CDR3 in amino acids: CASSYSNSQETQYF. The CDR3 DNA sequence: TGTGCCAGCAGTTACTCGAACAGCCAAGAGACCCAGTACTTC.

The chain has TRBV7-2 and TRBJ2-2; weak D call: TRBD2 (5 bases). The CDR3 has 14 amino acids. CDR1 and CDR2 (germline): SGHTA, FQGNSA. The germline V and J ends were trimmed by 1 base and 6 bases, with 9 bases remaining between them. The chain's CDR3 is CASSLVRRSGELFF. The CDR3 coding sequence is TGTGCCAGCAGCTTAGTTCGGAGGTCCGGGGAGCTGTTTTTT.

The chain links TRBV20-1 to TRBJ1-1; D is perhaps TRBD1 (5 bases). The length of the CDR3 is 13 residues. Germline V lookup: CDR1 DFQATT, CDR2 SNEGSKA (reference sequence). V lost 2 bases, J lost 7 bases, and 14 bases lay in between. CDR3 residues: CSARPPDKNEAFF. The CDR3 DNA reads as TGCAGTGCTAGACCCCCGGACAAGAATGAAGCTTTCTTT.